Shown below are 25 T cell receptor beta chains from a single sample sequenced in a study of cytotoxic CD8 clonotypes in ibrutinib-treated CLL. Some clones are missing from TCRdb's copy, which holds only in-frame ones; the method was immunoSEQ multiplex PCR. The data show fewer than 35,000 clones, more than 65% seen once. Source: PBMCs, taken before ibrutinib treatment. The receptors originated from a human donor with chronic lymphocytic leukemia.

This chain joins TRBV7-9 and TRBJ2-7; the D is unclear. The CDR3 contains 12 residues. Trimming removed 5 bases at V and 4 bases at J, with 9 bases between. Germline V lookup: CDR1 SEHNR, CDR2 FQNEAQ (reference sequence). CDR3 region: CASSLGVYEQYF. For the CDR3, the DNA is TGTGCCAGCAGCCTTGGGGTGTACGAGCAGTACTTC.

This chain's CDR3 is CASSGSSYEQYF. CDR3 DNA: TGTGCCAGCAGCGGTAGCTCCTACGAGCAGTACTTC. The V call is TRBV9, the J call TRBJ2-7; D gene uncertain. Trimming cost V 3 bases and J 0 bases, with 4 bases left between them. From germline, CDR1 is SGDLS and CDR2 YYNGEE. The CDR3 length is 12 residues.

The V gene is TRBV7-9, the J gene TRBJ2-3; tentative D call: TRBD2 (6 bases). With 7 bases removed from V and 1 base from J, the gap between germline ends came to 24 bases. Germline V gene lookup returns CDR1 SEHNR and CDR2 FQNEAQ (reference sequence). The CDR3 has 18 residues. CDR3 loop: CASTLLQLRGLGTDTQYF. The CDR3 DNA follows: TGTGCCAGCACCCTACTCCAGTTACGGGGGTTAGGCACAGATACGCAGTATTTT.

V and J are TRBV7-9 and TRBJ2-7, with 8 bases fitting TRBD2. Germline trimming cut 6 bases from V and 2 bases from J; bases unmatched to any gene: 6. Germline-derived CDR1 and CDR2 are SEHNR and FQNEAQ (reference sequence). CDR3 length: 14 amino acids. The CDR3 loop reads CASSGAGDAYEQYF. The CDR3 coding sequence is TGTGCCAGCAGTGGAGCGGGAGATGCCTACGAGCAGTACTTC. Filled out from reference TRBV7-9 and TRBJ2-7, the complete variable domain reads DTGVSQNPRHKITKRGQNVTFRCDPISEHNRLYWYRQTLGQGPEFLTYFQNEAQLEKSRLLSDRFSAERPKGSFSTLEIQRTEQGDSAMYLCASSGAGDAYEQYFGPGTRLTVT.

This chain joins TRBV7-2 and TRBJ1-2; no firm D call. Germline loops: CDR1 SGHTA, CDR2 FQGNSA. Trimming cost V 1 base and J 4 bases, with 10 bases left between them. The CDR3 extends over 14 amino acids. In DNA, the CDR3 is TGTGCCAGCAGCTTAGTGGTTCAGGTCTATGGCTACACCTTC. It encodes CASSLVVQVYGYTF.

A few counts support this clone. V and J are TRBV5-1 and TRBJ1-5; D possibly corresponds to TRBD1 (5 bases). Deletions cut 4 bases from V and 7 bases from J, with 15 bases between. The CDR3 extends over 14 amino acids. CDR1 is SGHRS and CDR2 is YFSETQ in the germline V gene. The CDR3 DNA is TGCGCCAGCAGCCCCGGGACGGCAAACCAGCCCCAGCATTTT. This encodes CASSPGTANQPQHF.

This CDR3 reads CASSLGQGRGNTEAFF. The CDR3 bases are TGTGCCAGCAGTTTAGGACAGGGGCGCGGGAACACTGAAGCTTTCTTT. The chain recombines TRBV27 with TRBJ1-1; the match to TRBD1 covers 9 bases. Germline CDR1 MNHEY, CDR2 SMNVEV (reference sequence). This CDR3 region has 16 residues. The V segment lost 2 bases and the J segment 1 base; nucleotides outside the gene matches: 5.

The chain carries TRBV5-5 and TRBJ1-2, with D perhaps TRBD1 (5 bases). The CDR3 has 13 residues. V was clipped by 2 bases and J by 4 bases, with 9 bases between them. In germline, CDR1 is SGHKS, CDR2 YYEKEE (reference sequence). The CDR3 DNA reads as TGTGCCAGCAGCTTACGAGGGACCTATGGCTACACCTTC. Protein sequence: CASSLRGTYGYTF.

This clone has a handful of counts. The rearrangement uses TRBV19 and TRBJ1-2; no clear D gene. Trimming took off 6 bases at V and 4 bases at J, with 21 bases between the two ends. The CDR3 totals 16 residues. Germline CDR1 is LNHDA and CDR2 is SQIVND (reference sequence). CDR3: CASSLVSTSSFYGYTF. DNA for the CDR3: TGTGCCAGTAGCCTTGTCTCGACCTCGTCCTTCTATGGCTACACCTTC.

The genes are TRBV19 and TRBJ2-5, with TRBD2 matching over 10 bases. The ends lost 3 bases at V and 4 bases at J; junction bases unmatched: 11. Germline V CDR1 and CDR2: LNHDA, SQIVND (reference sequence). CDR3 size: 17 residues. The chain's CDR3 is CASSMGLAGARGETQYF. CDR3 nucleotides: TGTGCCAGTAGTATGGGTCTAGCGGGGGCCAGGGGAGAGACCCAGTACTTC.

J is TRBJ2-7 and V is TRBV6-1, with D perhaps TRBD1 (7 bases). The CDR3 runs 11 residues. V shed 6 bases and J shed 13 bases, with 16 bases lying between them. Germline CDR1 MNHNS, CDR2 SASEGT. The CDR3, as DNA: TGTGCCAGCAGGGAGGGACAGACCCGTTACTTC. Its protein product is CASREGQTRYF.

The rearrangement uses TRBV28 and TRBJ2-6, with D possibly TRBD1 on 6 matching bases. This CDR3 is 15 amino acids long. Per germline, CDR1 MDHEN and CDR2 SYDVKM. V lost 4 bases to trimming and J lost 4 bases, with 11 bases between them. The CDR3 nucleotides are TGTGCCAGCAGTTCCACAGGGTCGGGGGCCAACGTCCTGACTTTC. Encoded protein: CASSSTGSGANVLTF.

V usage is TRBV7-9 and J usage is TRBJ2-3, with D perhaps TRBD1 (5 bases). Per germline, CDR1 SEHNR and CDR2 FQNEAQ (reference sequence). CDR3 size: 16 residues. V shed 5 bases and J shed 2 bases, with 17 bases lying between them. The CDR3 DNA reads TGTGCCAGCAGCATCCCCTCCAGACAGCCCACAGATACGCAGTATTTT. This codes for CASSIPSRQPTDTQYF. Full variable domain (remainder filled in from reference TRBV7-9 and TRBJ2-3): DTGVSQNPRHKITKRGQNVTFRCDPISEHNRLYWYRQTLGQGPEFLTYFQNEAQLEKSRLLSDRFSAERPKGSFSTLEIQRTEQGDSAMYLCASSIPSRQPTDTQYFGPGTRLTVL.

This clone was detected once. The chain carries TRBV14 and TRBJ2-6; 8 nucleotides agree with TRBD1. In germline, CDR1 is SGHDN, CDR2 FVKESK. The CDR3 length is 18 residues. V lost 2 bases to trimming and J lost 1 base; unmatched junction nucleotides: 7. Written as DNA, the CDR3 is TGTGCCAGCAGCCAAACCTGGGACAGGAAATCTGGGGCCAACGTCCTGACTTTC. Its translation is CASSQTWDRKSGANVLTF.

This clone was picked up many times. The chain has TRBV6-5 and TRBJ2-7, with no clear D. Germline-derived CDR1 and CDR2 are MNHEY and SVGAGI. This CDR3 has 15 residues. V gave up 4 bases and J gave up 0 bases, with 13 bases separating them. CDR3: CASSSLGRSSYEQYF. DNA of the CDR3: TGTGCCAGCAGTTCCCTTGGCAGGTCCTCCTACGAGCAGTACTTC.

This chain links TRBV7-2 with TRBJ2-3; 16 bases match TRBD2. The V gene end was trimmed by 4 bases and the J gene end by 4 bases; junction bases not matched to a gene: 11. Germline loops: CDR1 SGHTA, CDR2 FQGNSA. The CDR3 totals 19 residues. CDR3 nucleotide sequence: TGTGCCAGCAGCTCGCTATCCCCGGGACTAGCGGGGGGGCCAGATACGCAGTATTTT. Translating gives CASSSLSPGLAGGPDTQYF.

CDR3 region: CASSLGGTNEKLFF. CDR3 DNA sequence: TGTGCCAGCAGTTTAGGGGGAACTAATGAAAAACTGTTTTTT. J is TRBJ1-4 and V is TRBV27, with a possible D match to TRBD1 (5 bases). Germline V gene data show CDR1 as MNHEY and CDR2 as SMNVEV (reference sequence). Trimming cost V 2 bases and J 1 base, with 5 bases left between them. The CDR3 is 14 amino acids.

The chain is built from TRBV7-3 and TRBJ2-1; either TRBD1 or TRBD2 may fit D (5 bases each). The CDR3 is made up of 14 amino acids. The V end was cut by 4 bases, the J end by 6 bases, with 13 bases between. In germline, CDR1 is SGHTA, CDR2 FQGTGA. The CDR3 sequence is CASSSLGTGNEQFF. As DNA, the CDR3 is TGTGCCAGCAGCTCCCTGGGGACGGGCAATGAGCAGTTCTTC. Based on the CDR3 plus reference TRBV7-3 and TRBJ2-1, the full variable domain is GAGVSQTPSNKVTEKGKYVELRCDPISGHTALYWYRQSLGQGPEFLIYFQGTGAADDSGLPNDRFFAVRPEGSVSTLKIQRTERGDSAVYLCASSSLGTGNEQFFGPGTRLTVL.

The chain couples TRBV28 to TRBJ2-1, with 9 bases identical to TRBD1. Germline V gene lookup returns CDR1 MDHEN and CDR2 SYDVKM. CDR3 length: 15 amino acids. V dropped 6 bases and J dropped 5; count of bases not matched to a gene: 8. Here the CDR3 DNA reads TGTGCCAGCAGAGAACAGGGGGCCGGGAACAATGAGCAGTTCTTC. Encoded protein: CASREQGAGNNEQFF.

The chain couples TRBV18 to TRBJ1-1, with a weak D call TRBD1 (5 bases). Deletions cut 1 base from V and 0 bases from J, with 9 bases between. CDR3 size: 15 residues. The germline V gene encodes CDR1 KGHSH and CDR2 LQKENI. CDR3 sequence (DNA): TGTGCCAGCTCACCACAGGCAGGGATGAACACTGAAGCTTTCTTT. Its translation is CASSPQAGMNTEAFF.

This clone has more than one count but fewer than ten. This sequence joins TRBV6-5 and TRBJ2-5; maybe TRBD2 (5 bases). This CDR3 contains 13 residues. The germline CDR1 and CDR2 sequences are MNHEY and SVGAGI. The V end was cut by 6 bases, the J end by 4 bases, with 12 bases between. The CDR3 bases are TGTGCCAGCAGCCCCGGGATACGAGAGACCCAGTACTTC. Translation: CASSPGIRETQYF.

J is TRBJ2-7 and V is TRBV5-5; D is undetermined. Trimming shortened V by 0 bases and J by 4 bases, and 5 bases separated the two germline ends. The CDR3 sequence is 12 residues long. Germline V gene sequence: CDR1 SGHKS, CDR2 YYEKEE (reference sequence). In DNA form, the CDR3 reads TGTGCCAGCAGCTTGGGGCAGTACGAGCAGTACTTC. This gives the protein CASSLGQYEQYF.

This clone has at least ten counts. The CDR3 nucleotides read TGCGCCAGCAGCTTCTCAGGGACAGAAGAGACCCAGTACTTC. This codes for CASSFSGTEETQYF. V usage is TRBV5-1 and J usage is TRBJ2-5; 7 nucleotides line up with TRBD1. This CDR3 contains 14 residues. Looked up from germline, CDR1 is SGHRS and CDR2 is YFSETQ. Germline trimming cut 2 bases from V and 3 bases from J; bases unmatched to any gene: 4.

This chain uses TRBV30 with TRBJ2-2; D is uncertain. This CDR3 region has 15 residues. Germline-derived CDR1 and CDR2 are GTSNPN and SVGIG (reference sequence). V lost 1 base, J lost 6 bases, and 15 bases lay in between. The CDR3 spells CAWSANLNWAGELFF. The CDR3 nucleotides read TGTGCCTGGAGTGCGAACCTTAATTGGGCCGGGGAGCTGTTTTTT. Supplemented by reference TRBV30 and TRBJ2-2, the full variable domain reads SQTIHQWPATLVQPVGSPLSLECTVEGTSNPNLYWYRQAAGRGLQLLFYSVGIGQISSEVPQNLSASRPQDRQFILSSKKLLLSDSGFYLCAWSANLNWAGELFFGEGSRLTVL.

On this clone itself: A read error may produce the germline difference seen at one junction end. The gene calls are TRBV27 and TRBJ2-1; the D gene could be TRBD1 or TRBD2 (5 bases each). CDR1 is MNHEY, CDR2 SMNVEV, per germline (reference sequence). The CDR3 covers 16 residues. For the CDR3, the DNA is TGTGCCAGCAGTCTATCGGGACCGTCGAGCTACAATGAGCAGTTCTTC. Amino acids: CASSLSGPSSYNEQFF.